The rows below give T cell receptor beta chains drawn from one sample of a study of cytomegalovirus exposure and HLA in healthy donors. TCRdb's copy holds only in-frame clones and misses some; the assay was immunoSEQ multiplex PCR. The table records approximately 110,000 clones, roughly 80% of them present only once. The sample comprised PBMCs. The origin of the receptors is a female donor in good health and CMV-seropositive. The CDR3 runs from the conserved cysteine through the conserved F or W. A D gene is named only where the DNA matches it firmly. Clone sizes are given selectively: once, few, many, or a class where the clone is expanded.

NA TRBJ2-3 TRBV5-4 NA CASSSKRGRGTDTQYF TGTGCCAGCAGCAGCAAACGGGGGAGAGGCACAGATACGCAGTATTTT
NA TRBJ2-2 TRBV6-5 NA CASSYSRTGGELFF TGTGCCAGCAGTTACTCCAGAACGGGCGGGGAGCTGTTTTTT
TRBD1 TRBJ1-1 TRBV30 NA CAWSVLGQGAEAFF TGTGCCTGGAGTGTTCTGGGACAGGGAGCTGAAGCTTTCTTT
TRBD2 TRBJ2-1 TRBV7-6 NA CASSSWTSGSIAHNEQFF TGTGCCAGCAGCTCGTGGACTAGCGGGAGTATTGCCCACAATGAGCAGTTCTTC
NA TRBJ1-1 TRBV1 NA CTSSQPGGGAMPGDTEAFF TGCACCAGCAGCCAACCGGGGGGGGGCGCGATGCCGGGGGACACTGAAGCTTTCTTT
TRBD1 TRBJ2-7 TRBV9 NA CASSVAPGQGTYEQYF TGTGCCAGCAGCGTAGCCCCGGGACAGGGGACCTACGAGCAGTACTTC
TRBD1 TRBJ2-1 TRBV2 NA CASSPSRGRNNEQFF TGTGCCAGCAGTCCTTCCAGGGGGCGGAACAATGAGCAGTTCTTC
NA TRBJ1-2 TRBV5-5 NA CASSPDGRGPPRGYTF TGTGCCAGCAGCCCGGACGGGAGGGGCCCCCCCCGGGGCTACACCTTC
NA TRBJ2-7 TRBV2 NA CASSDLGRYSDEQYF TGTGCCAGCAGTGATTTAGGCAGGTACTCAGACGAGCAGTACTTC
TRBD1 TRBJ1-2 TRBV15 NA CATSRDRGGYTF TGTGCCACCAGCAGGGACAGGGGAGGCTACACCTTC
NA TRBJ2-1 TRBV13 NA CASSLGRQGNEQFF TGTGCCAGCAGCTTAGGGAGGCAGGGGAATGAGCAGTTCTTC
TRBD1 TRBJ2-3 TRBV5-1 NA CASSPQGAVDTQYF TGCGCCAGCAGCCCCCAGGGGGCTGTCGATACGCAGTATTTT
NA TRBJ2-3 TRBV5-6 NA CASSPFAQPTQYF TGTGCCAGCAGCCCGTTCGCGCAACCTACGCAGTATTTT
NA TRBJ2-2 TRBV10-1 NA CASSGLNTGELFF TGCGCCAGCAGTGGTCTGAACACCGGGGAGCTGTTTTTT
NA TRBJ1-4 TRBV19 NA CASSIVGATPNEKLFF TGTGCCAGTAGTATAGTAGGGGCCACCCCTAATGAAAAACTGTTTTTT
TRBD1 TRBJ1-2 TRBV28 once CASSTTGGHNYGYTF TGTGCCAGCAGTACAACAGGGGGCCATAACTATGGCTACACCTTC
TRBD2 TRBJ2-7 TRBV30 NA CAWSRTSGGAKGEQYF TGTGCCTGGAGTAGGACTAGCGGGGGGGCAAAGGGCGAGCAGTACTTC
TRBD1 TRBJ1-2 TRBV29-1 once CSVEGQGANGYTF TGCAGCGTTGAGGGACAGGGGGCGAATGGCTACACCTTC
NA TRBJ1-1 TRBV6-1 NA CASSVLTGDTEAFF TGTGCCAGCAGTGTATTGACAGGAGACACTGAAGCTTTCTTT
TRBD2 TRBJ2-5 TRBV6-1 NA CASTVGLAEETQYF TGTGCCAGCACCGTAGGACTAGCGGAAGAGACCCAGTACTTC
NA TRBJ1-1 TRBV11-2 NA CASSLQAMNTEAFF TGTGCCAGCAGCTTACAGGCCATGAACACTGAAGCTTTCTTT
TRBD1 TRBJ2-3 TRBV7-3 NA CASSSQGTATQYF TGTGCCAGCAGCTCACAAGGGACAGCAACGCAGTATTTT
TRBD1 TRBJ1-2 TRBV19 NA CASSPDGQGVQGYTF TGTGCCAGTAGTCCAGACGGACAGGGGGTCCAGGGCTACACCTTC
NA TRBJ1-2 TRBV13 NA CASSPGGTGYYGYTF TGTGCCAGCAGCCCGGGAGGCACAGGGTACTATGGCTACACCTTC
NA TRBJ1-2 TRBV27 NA CASSKSEQGSGYTF TGTGCCAGCAGCAAGTCTGAACAGGGATCTGGCTACACCTTC
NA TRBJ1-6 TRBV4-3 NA CASSLGRGLDNSPLHF TGCGCCAGCAGCCTAGGAAGGGGCCTCGATAATTCACCCCTCCACTTT
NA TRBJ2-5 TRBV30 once CASMLNEGGVQETQYF TGTGCCTCCATGCTGAACGAGGGGGGGGTCCAAGAGACCCAGTACTTC
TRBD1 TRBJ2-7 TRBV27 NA CASRRDRGRQAYEQYF TGTGCCAGCAGGCGGGACAGGGGGCGCCAAGCCTACGAGCAGTACTTC
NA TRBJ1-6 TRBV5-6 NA CASSFRSNSPLHF TGTGCCAGCAGCTTCAGGTCCAATTCACCCCTCCACTTT
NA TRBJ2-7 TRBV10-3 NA CAIRQSYEQYF TGTGCCATCAGGCAGTCCTACGAGCAGTACTTC
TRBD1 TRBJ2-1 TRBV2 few CASRPTGVLYNEQFF TGTGCCAGCAGGCCTACAGGGGTGCTCTACAATGAGCAGTTCTTC
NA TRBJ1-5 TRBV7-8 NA CASSLFGAFGSNQPQHF TGTGCCAGCAGCTTGTTTGGTGCGTTTGGTAGCAATCAGCCCCAGCATTTT
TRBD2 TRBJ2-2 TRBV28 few CASSLGLAGVRNTGELFF TGTGCCAGCAGTCTGGGACTAGCGGGAGTTCGTAACACCGGGGAGCTGTTTTTT
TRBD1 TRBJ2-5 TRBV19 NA CASSISQGLGETQYF TGTGCCAGTAGTATCTCACAGGGGCTCGGGGAGACCCAGTACTTC
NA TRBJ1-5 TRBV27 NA CASRGPNQPQHF TGTGCCAGCAGGGGGCCCAATCAGCCCCAGCATTTT
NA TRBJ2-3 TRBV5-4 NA CASSLGQITDTQYF TGTGCCAGCAGCTTGGGACAGATCACAGATACGCAGTATTTT
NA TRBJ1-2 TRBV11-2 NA CASSLEVGGYTF TGTGCCAGCAGCTTAGAAGTCGGTGGCTACACCTTC
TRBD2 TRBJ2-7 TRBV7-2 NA CASRPGGGPTQYF TGTGCCAGCAGGCCGGGGGGGGGCCCTACGCAGTACTTC
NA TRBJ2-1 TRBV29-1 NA CSVEGTGGVSSYNEQFF TGCAGCGTTGAAGGTACAGGGGGGGTTAGCTCCTACAATGAGCAGTTCTTC
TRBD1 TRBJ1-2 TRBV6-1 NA CASSEGGQGAGGYTF TGTGCCAGCAGTGAAGGGGGACAGGGGGCAGGGGGCTACACCTTC
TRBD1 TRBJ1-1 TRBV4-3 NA CASSDRQGITEAFF TGCGCCAGCAGCGATCGACAGGGGATTACTGAAGCTTTCTTT
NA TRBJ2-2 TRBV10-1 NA CASSEFMNTGELFF TGCGCCAGCAGTGAGTTCATGAACACCGGGGAGCTGTTTTTT